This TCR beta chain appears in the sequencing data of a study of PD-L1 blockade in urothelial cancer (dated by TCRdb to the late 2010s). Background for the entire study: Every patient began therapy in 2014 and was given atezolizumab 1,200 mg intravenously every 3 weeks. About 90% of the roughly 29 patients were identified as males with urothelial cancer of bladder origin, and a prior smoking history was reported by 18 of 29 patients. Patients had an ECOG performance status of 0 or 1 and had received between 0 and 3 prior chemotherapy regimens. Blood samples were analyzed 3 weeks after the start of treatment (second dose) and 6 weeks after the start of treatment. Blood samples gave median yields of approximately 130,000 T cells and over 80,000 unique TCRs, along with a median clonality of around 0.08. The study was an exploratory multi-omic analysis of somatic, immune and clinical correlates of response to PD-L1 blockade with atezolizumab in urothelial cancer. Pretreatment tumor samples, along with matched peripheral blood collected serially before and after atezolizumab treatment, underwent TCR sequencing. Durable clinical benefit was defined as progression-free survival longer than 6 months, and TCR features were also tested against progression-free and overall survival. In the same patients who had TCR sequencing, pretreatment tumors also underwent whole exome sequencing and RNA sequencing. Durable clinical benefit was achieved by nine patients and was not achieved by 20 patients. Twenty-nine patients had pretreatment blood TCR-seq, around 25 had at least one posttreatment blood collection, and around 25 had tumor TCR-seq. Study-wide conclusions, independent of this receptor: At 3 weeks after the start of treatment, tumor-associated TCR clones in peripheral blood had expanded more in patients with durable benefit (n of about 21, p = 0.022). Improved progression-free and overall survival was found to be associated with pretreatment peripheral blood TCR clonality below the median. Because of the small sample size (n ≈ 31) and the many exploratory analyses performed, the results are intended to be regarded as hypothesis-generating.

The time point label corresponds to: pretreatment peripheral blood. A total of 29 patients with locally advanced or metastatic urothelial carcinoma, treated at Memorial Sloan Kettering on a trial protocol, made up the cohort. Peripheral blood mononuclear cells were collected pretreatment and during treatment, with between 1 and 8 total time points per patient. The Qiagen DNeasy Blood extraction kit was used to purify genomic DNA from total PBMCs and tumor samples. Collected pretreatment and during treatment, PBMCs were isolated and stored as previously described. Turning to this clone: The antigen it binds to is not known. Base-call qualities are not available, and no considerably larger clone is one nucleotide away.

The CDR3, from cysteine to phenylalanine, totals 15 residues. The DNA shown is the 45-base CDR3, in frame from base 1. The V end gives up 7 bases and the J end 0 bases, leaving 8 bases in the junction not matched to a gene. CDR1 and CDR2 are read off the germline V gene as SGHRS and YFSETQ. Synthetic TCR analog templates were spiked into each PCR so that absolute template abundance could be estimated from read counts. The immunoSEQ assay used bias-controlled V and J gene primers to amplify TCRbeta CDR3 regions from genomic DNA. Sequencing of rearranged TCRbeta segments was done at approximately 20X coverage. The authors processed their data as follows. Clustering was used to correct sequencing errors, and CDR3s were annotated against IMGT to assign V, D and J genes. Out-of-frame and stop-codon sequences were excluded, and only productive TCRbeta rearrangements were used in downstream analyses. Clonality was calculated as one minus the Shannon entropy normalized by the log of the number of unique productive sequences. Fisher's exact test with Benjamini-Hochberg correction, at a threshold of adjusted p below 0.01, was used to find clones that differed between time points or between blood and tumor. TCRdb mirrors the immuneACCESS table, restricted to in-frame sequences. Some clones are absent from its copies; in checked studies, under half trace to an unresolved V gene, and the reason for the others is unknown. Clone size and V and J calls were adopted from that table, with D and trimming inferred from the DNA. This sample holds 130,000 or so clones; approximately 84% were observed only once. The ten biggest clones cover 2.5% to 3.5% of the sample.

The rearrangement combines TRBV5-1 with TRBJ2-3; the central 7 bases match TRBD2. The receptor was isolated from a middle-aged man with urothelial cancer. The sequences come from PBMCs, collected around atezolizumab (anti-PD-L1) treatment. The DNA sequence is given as TGCGCCAGCCTTCCGCTAGCGGATAGCACAGATACGCAGTATTTT. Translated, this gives CASLPLADSTDTQYF. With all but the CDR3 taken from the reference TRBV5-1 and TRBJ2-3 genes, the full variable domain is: KAGVTQTPRYLIKTRGQQVTLSCSPISGHRSVSWYQQTPGQGLQFLFEYFSETQRNKGNFPGRFSGRQFSNSRSEMNVSTLELGDSALYLCASLPLADSTDTQYFGPGTRLTVL.